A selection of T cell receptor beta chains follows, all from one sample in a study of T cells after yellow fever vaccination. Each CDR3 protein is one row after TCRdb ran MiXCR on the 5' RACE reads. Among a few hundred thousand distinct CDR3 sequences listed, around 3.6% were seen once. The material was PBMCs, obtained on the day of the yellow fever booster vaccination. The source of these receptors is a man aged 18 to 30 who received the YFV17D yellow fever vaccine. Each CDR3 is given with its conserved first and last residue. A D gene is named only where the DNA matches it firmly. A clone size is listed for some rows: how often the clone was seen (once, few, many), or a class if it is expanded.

DNA: TGTGCCAGCAGCCACACAGGGGGCGATTCCAAAGAGACCCAGTACTTC
CDR3: CASSHTGGDSKETQYF
V: TRBV12-3/TRBV12-4
J: TRBJ2-5
size: many
D: TRBD1

DNA: TGTGCCAGCAGGACCGGGGGGGCTGCAGATACGCAGTATTTT
CDR3: CASRTGGAADTQYF
V: TRBV6-1
J: TRBJ2-3
size: many
D: TRBD2

DNA: TGTGCCAGCAGCTTCAGTAGTGATACGCAGTATTTT
CDR3: CASSFSSDTQYF
V: TRBV7-3
J: TRBJ2-3
size: few
D: .

DNA: TGTGCCAGCAGCCCTGGATCGACAGGATTAAACACTGAAGCTTTCTTT
CDR3: CASSPGSTGLNTEAFF
V: TRBV5-4
J: TRBJ1-1
size: .
D: .

DNA: TGCGCCAGCAGCCAAGTTAGGGGGTTGGATACGCAGTATTTT
CDR3: CASSQVRGLDTQYF
V: TRBV4-3
J: TRBJ2-3
size: many
D: .

DNA: TGTGCCAGCAGCTCCGGACAGGGGACTTCACCCCTCCACTTT
CDR3: CASSSGQGTSPLHF
V: TRBV7-3
J: TRBJ1-6
size: many
D: TRBD1

DNA: TGTGCCAGCAGCAAAGCAGGGGGCGGTCAGCCCCAGCATTTT
CDR3: CASSKAGGGQPQHF
V: TRBV6-1
J: TRBJ1-5
size: many
D: TRBD1

DNA: TGTGCCATCAGTGAGCTCCCCCTGACACGTTCCTCCTACGAGCAGTACTTC
CDR3: CAISELPLTRSSYEQYF
V: TRBV10-3
J: TRBJ2-7
size: many
D: .

DNA: TGCGCCAGCAGCTTGGAGGGCAGTAACTATGGCTACACCTTC
CDR3: CASSLEGSNYGYTF
V: TRBV5-1
J: TRBJ1-2
size: many
D: .

DNA: TGTGCCAGCAGTTTGTACCGACCGACAGCCAAAAACATTCAGTACTTC
CDR3: CASSLYRPTAKNIQYF
V: TRBV28
J: TRBJ2-4
size: many
D: .